Below are 18 T cell receptor beta chains sequenced from a single sample in a study of blood T cell repertoires in COVID-19. Libraries were prepared by immunoSEQ multiplex PCR; TCRdb keeps only in-frame clonotypes and omits some of them. This sample has 100,000 or so clones, with 80% found just once. Input material: peripheral blood. The receptors here all came from a human donor in a cohort sampled during active COVID-19.

The V and J genes are TRBV14 and TRBJ2-1; 7 nucleotides match TRBD2. V trimming: 4 bases; J trimming: 4 bases; junction bases outside the gene matches: 7. CDR3 length equals 15 residues. Germline V gene lookup returns CDR1 SGHDN and CDR2 FVKESK. DNA for the CDR3: TGTGCCAGCAGCCTACTAGCGTCAAGTTACAATGAGCAGTTCTTC. This encodes CASSLLASSYNEQFF.

The chain recombines TRBV18 with TRBJ2-7; TRBD2 agrees at 7 bases. This CDR3 spans 16 amino acids. Germline V gene data show CDR1 as KGHSH and CDR2 as LQKENI. J gave up 5 bases and V 4 bases, and 14 bases lay outside the gene matches. The CDR3 region has the DNA TGTGCCAGCTCACGCGGCGGGGAGGGAGGGTCCCACGAGCAGTACTTC. Translated, it gives CASSRGGEGGSHEQYF.

The chain links TRBV4-1 to TRBJ1-1, with D uncertain. The CDR3 sequence is 13 residues long. Germline V gives CDR1 MGHRA, CDR2 YSYEKL. V dropped 6 bases and J dropped 3 bases, with 11 bases sitting between them. The CDR3 DNA reads as TGCGCCAGCAGTCAAAAGAGGGACACTGAAGCTTTCTTT. Protein sequence: CASSQKRDTEAFF.

The gene calls are TRBV7-9 and TRBJ2-1; perhaps TRBD2 as D (5 bases). This CDR3 is built from 12 residues. Trimming left V 6 bases short and J 9 bases short, with 12 bases between. Germline V lookup: CDR1 SEHNR, CDR2 FQNEAQ (reference sequence). For the CDR3, the DNA is TGTGCCAGCAGAGGAGAAGGGAGTGAGCAGTTCTTC. It is translated as CASRGEGSEQFF.

The rearrangement links TRBV12-3 or TRBV12-4 to TRBJ1-3; D is uncertain. The CDR3 is 13 residues long. V shed 7 bases and J shed 0 bases, with 7 bases lying between them. The CDR3 DNA is TGTGCCAGCACCCCTTACTCTGGAAACACCATATATTTT. It codes for CASTPYSGNTIYF.

This clone was found a few times. The chain is built from TRBV27 and TRBJ1-2; D perhaps matches TRBD1 (5 bases). V gave up 6 bases and J gave up 4 bases, with 12 bases separating them. CDR1 MNHEY and CDR2 SMNVEV come from the germline V gene (reference sequence). This CDR3 has 13 residues. The CDR3 here is CASSDSLFYGYTF. Written as DNA, the CDR3 is TGTGCCAGCAGCGACAGTCTTTTCTATGGCTACACCTTC.

This clone was observed a few times. In DNA, the CDR3 is TGTGCCAGCAGCCCGTCGGCTAGCGGGAGTGAGACCCAGTACTTC. Amino acids: CASSPSASGSETQYF. The V gene is TRBV21-1, the J gene TRBJ2-5; the table calls TRBD2, which could not be checked here. TRBV21-1 is deemed a pseudogene. This CDR3 comprises 15 residues.

This chain links TRBV19 with TRBJ1-5; perhaps TRBD1 as D (5 bases). This CDR3 has 13 amino acids. CDR1 and CDR2 (germline): LNHDA, SQIVND (reference sequence). Between the trimmed V and J ends, which lost 11 bases and 2 bases, there was a span of 13 bases. In DNA form, the CDR3 reads TGTGCCGGGGGAGGGGTAGGCAATCAGCCCCAGCATTTT. It encodes CAGGGVGNQPQHF. The variable domain in full, completed from reference TRBV19 and TRBJ1-5, reads DGGITQSPKYLFRKEGQNVTLSCEQNLNHDAMYWYRQDPGQGLRLIYYSQIVNDFQKGDIAEGYSVSREKKESFPLTVTSAQKNPTAFYLCAGGGVGNQPQHFGDGTRLSIL.

The chain employs TRBV9 and TRBJ1-3; weak D call: TRBD1 (5 bases). Germline CDR1 SGDLS, CDR2 YYNGEE. Trimming removed 2 bases from V and 4 bases from J, with 13 bases in between. This CDR3 is 15 amino acids long. CDR3 loop: CASSVTDDRGNTIYF. In nucleotides, the CDR3 is TGTGCCAGCAGCGTTACGGACGACAGAGGAAACACCATATATTTT.

The chain couples TRBV6-5 to TRBJ1-5, with TRBD1 matching 8 bases. The CDR3 is made up of 15 amino acids. The germline CDR1 and CDR2 sequences are MNHEY and SVGAGI. The V segment lost 0 bases and the J segment 7 bases; nucleotides outside the gene matches: 5. The CDR3 nucleotides read TGTGCCAGCAGTTACTCTTACAGGGGGGGGCAGCCCCAGCATTTT. Its translation: CASSYSYRGGQPQHF.

The J gene is TRBJ2-7, the V gene TRBV7-9; TRBD2 matches 7 bases. The CDR3 runs to 15 residues. Germline values: CDR1 SEHNR, CDR2 FQNEAQ (reference sequence). The trim removed 5 bases at V and 2 bases at J, leaving 9 bases unmatched. CDR3 nucleotides: TGTGCCAGCAGCGCCCCGGGGGGAGGGACCTACGAGCAGTACTTC. Translated, it gives CASSAPGGGTYEQYF.

The chain joins TRBV28 to TRBJ1-4, with 9 bases identical to TRBD1. There are 15 residues in the CDR3. Per germline, CDR1 MDHEN and CDR2 SYDVKM. V was pared by 5 bases and J by 8 bases, with 9 bases of the junction left unmatched. CDR3 nucleotides: TGTGCCAGCAGTGGGACAGGGCTGGATAGGGAAAAACTGTTTTTT. Translating it yields CASSGTGLDREKLFF.

This clone has more than one count but fewer than ten. The chain combines TRBV19 with TRBJ2-4; D may be TRBD2 (6 bases). V was clipped by 4 bases and J by 8 bases, with 15 bases between them. This CDR3 contains 14 residues. Looked up from germline, CDR1 is LNHDA and CDR2 is SQIVND (reference sequence). CDR3 protein: CASSTSGGGDIQYF. The DNA for the CDR3 is TGTGCCAGTAGTACCTCCGGGGGAGGAGACATTCAGTACTTC.

The genes are TRBV5-1 and TRBJ2-1; 8 bases agree with TRBD1. Losses at the gene ends were 4 bases for V and 1 base for J; bases not matched to a gene: 4. Looked up from germline, CDR1 is SGHRS and CDR2 is YFSETQ. This CDR3 contains 15 residues. The CDR3 loop reads CASSPGGQSYNEQFF. CDR3 bases: TGCGCCAGCAGCCCAGGGGGCCAGTCCTACAATGAGCAGTTCTTC.

The V call is TRBV28, the J call TRBJ2-7; TRBD1 aligns across 11 bases. CDR1 and CDR2 from the germline V gene are MDHEN and SYDVKM. The junction had 15 bases not matched to a gene; V was cut back by 8 bases and J by 6 bases. The CDR3 runs to 16 residues. CDR3 nucleotides: TGTGCCAGCTCCCCCGAGGGGACAGGGGGATTTCGCGAGCAGTACTTC. It yields the protein CASSPEGTGGFREQYF.

V gene TRBV6-5 combines with J gene TRBJ1-6; D not certain. The CDR3 totals 13 residues. V lost 3 bases to trimming and J lost 12 bases, with 12 bases between them. Germline V CDR1 and CDR2: MNHEY, SVGAGI. The CDR3 is CASSYGAGVPLHF. As DNA, the CDR3 is TGTGCCAGCAGTTATGGTGCCGGAGTACCCCTCCACTTT.

The chain combines TRBV19 with TRBJ1-2; TRBD1 might be the D (6 bases). Per germline, CDR1 LNHDA and CDR2 SQIVND (reference sequence). V gave up 5 bases and J gave up 5 bases, with 12 bases separating them. CDR3 length: 13 amino acids. As DNA, the CDR3 is TGTGCCAGTAGTTTCTCCGGACAGTATGGCTACACCTTC. Translation gives CASSFSGQYGYTF.

This clone occurred once. The gene calls are TRBV28 and TRBJ1-6; no clear D. The CDR3 consists of 15 residues. Trimming left V 5 bases short and J 0 bases short, with 8 bases between. Germline-derived CDR1 and CDR2 are MDHEN and SYDVKM. The CDR3 loop is CASSVGSSYNSPLHF. The CDR3 nucleotides read TGTGCCAGCAGTGTAGGGAGCTCCTATAATTCACCCCTCCACTTT.